A single sample is the source of the 20 T cell receptor beta chains below, sequenced in a study of read filtering for tumor transcriptome and immune sequencing. The library was built from roughly 400 ng RNA with molecular barcoded adaptors for alpha/delta and beta/gamma chains. TCRdb reanalysed the reads using MiXCR and keeps one entry per CDR3 protein. The sample has tens of thousands of distinct CDR3 sequences, approximately 14% seen once. Material for sequencing was a population of CD138-negative cells sorted from bone marrow. The receptors shown here come from a donor at least 40 years old with multiple myeloma.

This clonotype has more than one count but fewer than ten. V and J are TRBV10-3 and TRBJ2-7; 9 bases align to TRBD1. V trimming: 6 bases; J trimming: 2 bases; junction bases outside the gene matches: 8. In germline, CDR1 is ENHRY, CDR2 SYGVKD. This CDR3 has 15 amino acids. CDR3 DNA sequence: TGTGCCATCAGCCCGGACAGGGGATTTCCCTACGAGCAGTACTTC. Its translation is CAISPDRGFPYEQYF.

This clonotype was counted at least ten times. The chain combines TRBV29-1 with TRBJ1-5; 7 bases are a match to TRBD1. Germline-derived CDR1 and CDR2 are SQVTM and ANQGSEA. The CDR3 spans 15 residues. Trimming cost V 6 bases and J 0 bases; bases outside gene matches: 8. The DNA of the CDR3 is TGCAGCGTCAGCTGGGACAGAAATAGCAATCAGCCCCAGCATTTT. It yields the protein CSVSWDRNSNQPQHF.

This clonotype was observed many times. This sequence joins TRBV7-3 and TRBJ2-3, with unresolved D. Per germline, CDR1 SGHTA and CDR2 FQGTGA. The V and J ends lost 1 base and 0 bases respectively, with 8 bases between them. The CDR3 sequence is 15 residues long. DNA of the CDR3: TGTGCCAGCAGCTTAAGGGGTTCCAGCACAGATACGCAGTATTTT. Encoded protein: CASSLRGSSTDTQYF.

There are many counts of this clonotype. The chain combines TRBV11-3 with TRBJ2-6; no definite D call. The CDR3 runs 15 residues. The germline CDR1 and CDR2 sequences are SGHNT and YENEEA. Trimming pared 5 bases from V and 0 bases from J, leaving 8 bases between. The CDR3 loop reads CASSASGSGANVLTF. Written as DNA, the CDR3 is TGTGCCAGCAGCGCATCGGGCTCTGGGGCCAACGTCCTGACTTTC.

The chain joins TRBV19 to TRBJ2-6; 15 positions match TRBD2. Trimming removed 5 bases from V and 4 bases from J; junction bases left unmatched: 18. Germline loops: CDR1 LNHDA, CDR2 SQIVND (reference sequence). The CDR3 covers 22 residues. CDR3 in DNA: TGTGCCAGTAGTGGCATCGGGACTAGCGGGGGGTTCATCCCGGCCGGGGCCAACGTCCTGACTTTC. Amino acids: CASSGIGTSGGFIPAGANVLTF.

This clonotype came up many times. V and J are TRBV30 and TRBJ1-5, with 7 bases aligning to TRBD1. CDR1 and CDR2 (germline): GTSNPN, SVGIG (reference sequence). Trimming removed 1 base from V and 1 base from J; junction bases left unmatched: 4. This CDR3 spans 15 amino acids. CDR3 DNA sequence: TGTGCCTGGAGTGGACAGGGAGGCAGCAATCAGCCCCAGCATTTT. As protein: CAWSGQGGSNQPQHF. The complete variable domain, with remaining parts taken from reference TRBV30 and TRBJ1-5, reads SQTIHQWPATLVQPVGSPLSLECTVEGTSNPNLYWYRQAAGRGLQLLFYSVGIGQISSEVPQNLSASRPQDRQFILSSKKLLLSDSGFYLCAWSGQGGSNQPQHFGDGTRLSIL.

This clonotype was seen ten or more times. This chain joins TRBV4-1 and TRBJ2-5; TRBD1 is a possible D gene (6 bases). Trimming stripped 0 bases from V and 7 bases from J, with 12 bases between. Germline V gene data show CDR1 as MGHRA and CDR2 as YSYEKL. This CDR3 spans 14 amino acids. CDR3 in DNA: TGCGCCAGCAGCCAAGAGGGACGAGGGGGGACCCAGTACTTC. Protein product: CASSQEGRGGTQYF.

This clonotype was seen ten or more times. The chain uses TRBV5-8 and TRBJ1-5, with D perhaps matching TRBD1 (5 bases). The V end was cut by 0 bases, the J end by 8 bases, with 15 bases between. In germline, CDR1 is SGHTS, CDR2 YDEGEE. This CDR3 spans 15 amino acids. The CDR3 here is CASSLGTGHGKPQHF. The CDR3, as DNA: TGTGCCAGCAGCTTGGGAACAGGTCACGGGAAGCCCCAGCATTTT.

In regard to this clonotype: A far bigger clonotype differs at one base, so this is likely a read error. This chain's CDR3 is CASRQGALNTGELFF. In DNA, the CDR3 is TGTGCCAGCAGGCAGGGCGCTTTGAACACCGGGGAGCTGTTTTTT. V and J are TRBV12-3 or TRBV12-4 and TRBJ2-2, with D possibly TRBD1 on 5 matching bases. Trimming cost V 6 bases and J 1 base, with 12 bases left between them. The CDR3 totals 15 residues.

J is TRBJ2-7 and V is TRBV9; TRBD1 matches 7 bases. J lost 6 bases, V lost 3 bases, and 3 bases had no gene match. Per germline, CDR1 SGDLS and CDR2 YYNGEE. The CDR3 loop spans 12 amino acids. CDR3 in amino acids: CASSETGTEQYF. The CDR3, as DNA: TGTGCCAGCAGCGAGACAGGGACCGAGCAGTACTTC.

Details on this clonotype: Since a much larger clone is just one base distant, this may be a read error. This chain links TRBV11-3 with TRBJ2-7; the match to TRBD2 covers 8 bases. The CDR3 runs to 16 residues. V shed 1 base, J shed 2 bases, and the junction held 7 bases outside the gene matches. Germline V gene data show CDR1 as SGHNT and CDR2 as YENEEA. This chain's CDR3 is CASSLGGWREAYEQYF. The CDR3 DNA sequence: TGTGCCAGCAGCTTAGGGGGGTGGCGGGAGGCCTACGAGCAGTACTTC.

In the case of this clonotype: This may stem from a read error, because a much larger clone lies one nucleotide away. The chain has TRBV6-6 and TRBJ2-7, with no clear D. CDR1 and CDR2 (germline): MNHNY, SVGAGI (reference sequence). V lost 6 bases, J lost 0 bases, and 9 bases lay in between. The CDR3 sequence is 13 residues long. The CDR3, as DNA: TGTGCCAGCAGATACCTCAGCTCCTACGAGCAGTACTTC. It is translated as CASRYLSSYEQYF.

This clonotype was seen at least ten times. The genes are TRBV7-9 and TRBJ1-2, with D hard to call. V dropped 5 bases and J dropped 0 bases, with 4 bases sitting between them. Germline CDR1 SEHNR, CDR2 FQNEAQ (reference sequence). The CDR3 is 12 amino acids. The DNA of the CDR3 is TGTGCCAGCAGCCCGACTAACTATGGCTACACCTTC. Its protein is CASSPTNYGYTF.

This clonotype has a single count. The gene calls are TRBV12-3 or TRBV12-4 and TRBJ2-1; D call uncertain. With 3 bases removed from V and 7 bases from J, the gap between germline ends came to 19 bases. The CDR3 has 16 amino acids. CDR3 nucleotide sequence: TGTGCCAGCAGTTTTTCGTTGGGCCGCATCCGGAATGAGCAGTTCTTC. Amino acids: CASSFSLGRIRNEQFF.

This clonotype was recorded at least ten times. The CDR3 region has the DNA TGTGCCAGCAGCCAAGAGGTGCGGGGCGGAGAAGCTTTCTTT. This gives the protein CASSQEVRGGEAFF. V is TRBV3-1 and J is TRBJ1-1, with D possibly being TRBD1 (5 bases). This CDR3 is built from 14 residues. Looked up from germline, CDR1 is LGHDT and CDR2 is YNNKEL (reference sequence). With 0 bases removed from V and 8 bases from J, the gap between germline ends came to 13 bases.

This clonotype came up once. A much larger clone lies one base from this, so it may be a read error. This chain connects TRBV12-3 or TRBV12-4 to TRBJ2-7, with a weak D call TRBD2 (6 bases). V was clipped by 2 bases and J by 6 bases, with 8 bases between them. The CDR3 is made up of 12 amino acids. The CDR3 DNA is TGTGCCAGCAGTTTAACCGGGGGCGAGCAGTACTTC. Protein product: CASSLTGGEQYF.

This clonotype was seen ten or more times. The chain is built from TRBV20-1 and TRBJ1-5; possibly TRBD1 for D (5 bases). Trimming removed 6 bases from V and 4 bases from J, with 13 bases in between. Germline loops: CDR1 DFQATT, CDR2 SNEGSKA (reference sequence). The CDR3 is 13 residues long. Here the CDR3 reads CSANGGDNQPQHF. The CDR3 nucleotides are TGCAGTGCCAATGGGGGGGATAATCAGCCCCAGCATTTT.

At least ten counts were recorded for this clonotype. The rearrangement uses TRBV29-1 and TRBJ2-1, with D possibly TRBD2 on 6 matching bases. CDR1 and CDR2 from the germline V gene are SQVTM and ANQGSEA. CDR3 size: 13 residues. The V gene lost 4 bases and the J gene lost 9 bases, with 16 bases spanning the gap. In nucleotides, the CDR3 is TGCAGCGTTGTAGTCCCGCGGGAACCTGAGCAGTTCTTC. Protein product: CSVVVPREPEQFF.

This clonotype was observed at least ten times. The rearrangement joins TRBV7-2 to TRBJ1-1; D call uncertain. Trimming pared 1 base from V and 11 bases from J, leaving 11 bases between. CDR3 length: 12 amino acids. CDR1 and CDR2 from the germline V gene are SGHTA and FQGNSA. In nucleotides, the CDR3 is TGTGCCAGCAGCTTAGTTATATCCCGGGCTTTCTTT. Residues: CASSLVISRAFF.

This clonotype appeared many times. This chain uses TRBV7-2 with TRBJ2-3, with D unresolved. CDR1 SGHTA and CDR2 FQGNSA come from the germline V gene. The CDR3 runs to 14 residues. Trimming left V 2 bases short and J 3 bases short, with 9 bases between. CDR3 loop: CASSLKGLTDTQYF. DNA for the CDR3: TGTGCCAGCAGCTTAAAGGGTTTAACAGATACGCAGTATTTT.